The T cell receptor (beta chain) described here comes from a study of T-cell reconstitution after alpha-beta-depleted transplantation in children (dated by TCRdb to 2015 to 2016). Study-level background: Using TCR repertoire profiling, the study followed T-cell immune reconstitution in a quantitative way in children after TCRalphabeta/CD19-depleted allogeneic hematopoietic cell transplantation.

Worth noting for this clonotype: The antigen this receptor binds is unknown. The sample holds no much larger clone one base away, and base qualities are not on file.

Sequences SGHDT (CDR1) and YYEEEE (CDR2) are obtained from the germline V gene. V and J lose 0 bases and 2 bases, and a span of 11 bases separates them. The CDR3 starts with the cysteine, ends with the phenylalanine, and has 15 residues. Only the CDR3 DNA stays, 45 bases, in frame from base 1. The library was generated by PCR. The sample was run on an Illumina HiSeq 2500. Molecular barcoding was employed in the preparation of TCR libraries, with unique molecular identifiers being used to normalize TCRbeta repertoire quantification. TCRdb took the public reads, trimmed them with fastp at Q25, ran MiXCR for clone calling and kept in-frame beta chains. Entries are consolidated by CDR3 protein sequence, retaining the most common genes and DNA. The sample profile shows hundreds of thousands of distinct CDR3 sequences; about 12% of them were found once. Jointly, the top ten make up around 6.1% of the sample.

The receptor chain draws on TRBV5-6 and TRBJ1-2; no D gene can be assigned with confidence. Sequenced here: PBMCs from the stem cell graft donor, sampled from the stem cell graft. This TCR was sampled from a human donor who donated a stem cell graft to a child with combined immunodeficiency. The nucleotide sequence reads as follows: TGTGCCAGCAGCTTGGTACAGCCTACGAACTATGGCTACACCTTC. Its amino acids are CASSLVQPTNYGYTF. With the rest looked up from the reference TRBV5-6 and TRBJ1-2 genes rather than sequenced, the full variable domain is DAGVTQSPTHLIKTRGQQVTLRCSPKSGHDTVSWYQQALGQGPQFIFQYYEEEERQRGNFPDRFSGHQFPNYSSELNVNALLLGDSALYLCASSLVQPTNYGYTFGSGTRLTVV.